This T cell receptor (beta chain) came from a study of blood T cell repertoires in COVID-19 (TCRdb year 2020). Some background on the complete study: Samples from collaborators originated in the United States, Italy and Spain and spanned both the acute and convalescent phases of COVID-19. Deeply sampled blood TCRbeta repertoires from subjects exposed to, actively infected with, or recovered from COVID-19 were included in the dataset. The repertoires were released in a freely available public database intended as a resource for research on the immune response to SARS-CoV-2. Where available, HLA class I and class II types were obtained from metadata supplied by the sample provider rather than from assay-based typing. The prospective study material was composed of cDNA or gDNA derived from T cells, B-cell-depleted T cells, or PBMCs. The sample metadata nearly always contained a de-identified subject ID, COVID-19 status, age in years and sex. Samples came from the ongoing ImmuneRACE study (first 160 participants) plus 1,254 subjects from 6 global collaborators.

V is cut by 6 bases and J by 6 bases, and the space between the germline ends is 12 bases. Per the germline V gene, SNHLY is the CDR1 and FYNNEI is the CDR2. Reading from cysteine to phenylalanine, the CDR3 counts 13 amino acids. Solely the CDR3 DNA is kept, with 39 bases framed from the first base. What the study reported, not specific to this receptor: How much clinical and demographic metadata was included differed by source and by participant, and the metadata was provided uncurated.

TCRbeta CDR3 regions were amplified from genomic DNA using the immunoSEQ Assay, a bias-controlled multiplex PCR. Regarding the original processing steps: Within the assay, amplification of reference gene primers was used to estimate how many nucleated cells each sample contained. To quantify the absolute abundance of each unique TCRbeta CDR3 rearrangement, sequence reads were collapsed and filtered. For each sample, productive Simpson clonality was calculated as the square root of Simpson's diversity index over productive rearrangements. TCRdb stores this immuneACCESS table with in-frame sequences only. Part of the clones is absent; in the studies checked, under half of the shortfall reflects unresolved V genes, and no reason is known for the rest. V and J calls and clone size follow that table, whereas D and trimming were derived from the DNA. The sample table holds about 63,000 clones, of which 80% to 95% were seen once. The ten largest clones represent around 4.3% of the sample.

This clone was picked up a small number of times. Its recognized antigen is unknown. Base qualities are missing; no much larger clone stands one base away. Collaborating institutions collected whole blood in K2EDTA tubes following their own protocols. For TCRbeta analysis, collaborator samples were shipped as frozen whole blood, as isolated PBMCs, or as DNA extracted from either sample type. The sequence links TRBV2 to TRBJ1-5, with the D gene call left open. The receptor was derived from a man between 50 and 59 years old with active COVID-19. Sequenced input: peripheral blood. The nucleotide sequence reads TGTGCCAGCAGGAACATGGTCTTTCAGCCCCAGCATTTT. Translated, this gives CASRNMVFQPQHF.